This T cell receptor (beta chain) came from a study of T cells in Graves' hyperthyroidism and ophthalmopathy. The wider study: The initial diagnosis was the point when peripheral blood was collected, ahead of any treatment. Points from the study as a whole: Most thyroid clonotypes that were expanded above 0.001 also turned up in blood.

Losses at the gene ends were 6 bases for V and 8 bases for J; bases not matched to a gene: 12. The CDR3 contains 15 residues. Germline V gene lookup returns CDR1 SGDLS and CDR2 YYNGEE. Amplification yielded TCR beta CDR3 regions, with RNA transcripts as the source. In the first-round RT-PCR of the TCR CDR3, the HTBI primer set was used. TCRdb analysed the multiplex PCR reads with MiXCR anew, one entry per CDR3 protein. The data contain 550,000 to 850,000 distinct CDR3 sequences, roughly 20% of them singletons. Comments on this clonotype: Its specificity is not known.

Those patients with uncontrolled infection, other autoimmune disease, pregnancy or lactation were excluded. The chain combines TRBV9 with TRBJ2-3, with 10 bases fitting TRBD1. The receptor comes from a woman in her forties or fifties with Graves' hyperthyroidism that later progressed to Graves' ophthalmopathy. Material for sequencing was blood. The CDR3 region has the DNA TGTGCCAGCACCGAAGGGGACAGGGGTGGTGGTACGCAGTATTTT. Amino acids: CASTEGDRGGGTQYF.